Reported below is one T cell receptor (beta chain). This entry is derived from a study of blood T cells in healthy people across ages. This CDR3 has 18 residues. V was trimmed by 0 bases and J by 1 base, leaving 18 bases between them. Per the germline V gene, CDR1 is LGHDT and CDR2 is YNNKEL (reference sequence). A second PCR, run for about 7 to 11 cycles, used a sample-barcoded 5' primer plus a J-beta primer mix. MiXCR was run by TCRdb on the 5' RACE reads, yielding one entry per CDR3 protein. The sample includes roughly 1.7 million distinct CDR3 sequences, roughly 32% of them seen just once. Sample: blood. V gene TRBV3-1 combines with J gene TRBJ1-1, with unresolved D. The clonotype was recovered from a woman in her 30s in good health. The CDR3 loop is CASSQDRIGSSQNTEAFF. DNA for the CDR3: TGTGCCAGCAGCCAAGATCGAATAGGCAGTTCACAGAACACTGAAGCTTTCTTT.